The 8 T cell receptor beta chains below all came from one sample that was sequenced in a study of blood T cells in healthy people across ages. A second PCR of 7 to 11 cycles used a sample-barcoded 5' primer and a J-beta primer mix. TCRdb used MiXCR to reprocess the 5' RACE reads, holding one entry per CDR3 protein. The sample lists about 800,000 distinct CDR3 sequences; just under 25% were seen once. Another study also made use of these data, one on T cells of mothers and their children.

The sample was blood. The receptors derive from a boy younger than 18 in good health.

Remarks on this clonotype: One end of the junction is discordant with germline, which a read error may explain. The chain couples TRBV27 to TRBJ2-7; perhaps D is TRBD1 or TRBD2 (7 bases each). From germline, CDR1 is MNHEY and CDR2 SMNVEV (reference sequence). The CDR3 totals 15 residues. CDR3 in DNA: TGCGCCAGCAGTTTAACAGGGGAGGGGACGTACGAGCAGTACTTC. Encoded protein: CASSLTGEGTYEQYF.

DNA for the CDR3: TGTGCCAAAACACCCGGGAGCACTATGGGGACTGAAGCTTTCTTT. Its translation is CAKTPGSTMGTEAFF. The gene calls are TRBV2 and TRBJ1-1; unclear D gene. CDR3 size: 15 residues. With 10 bases removed from V and 5 bases from J, the gap between germline ends came to 23 bases. Germline loops: CDR1 SNHLY, CDR2 FYNNEI.

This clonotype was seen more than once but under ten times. The CDR3 loop is CATSRARTSGSEQYF. Written as DNA, the CDR3 is TGTGCCACCAGCAGAGCCAGGACTAGCGGGTCCGAGCAGTACTTC. The rearrangement links TRBV15 to TRBJ2-7, with 11 bases that match TRBD2. The CDR3 contains 15 residues. The V segment lost 1 base and the J segment 6 bases; nucleotides outside the gene matches: 5. From germline, CDR1 is LNHNV and CDR2 YYDKDF (reference sequence).

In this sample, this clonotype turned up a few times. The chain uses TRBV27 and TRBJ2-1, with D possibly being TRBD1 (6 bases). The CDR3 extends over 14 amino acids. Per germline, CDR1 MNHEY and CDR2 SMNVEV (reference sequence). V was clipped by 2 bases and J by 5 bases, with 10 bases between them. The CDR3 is CASSLQGLHNEQFF. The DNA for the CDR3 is TGTGCCAGCAGTTTACAGGGGCTACACAATGAGCAGTTCTTC.

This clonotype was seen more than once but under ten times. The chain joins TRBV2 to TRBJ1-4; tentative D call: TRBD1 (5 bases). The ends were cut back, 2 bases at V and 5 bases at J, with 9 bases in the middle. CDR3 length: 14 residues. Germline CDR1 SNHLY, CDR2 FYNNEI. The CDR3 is CASSERQGNEKLFF. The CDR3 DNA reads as TGTGCCAGCAGTGAAAGGCAGGGAAATGAAAAACTGTTTTTT. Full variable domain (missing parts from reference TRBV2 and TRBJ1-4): EPEVTQTPSHQVTQMGQEVILRCVPISNHLYFYWYRQILGQKVEFLVSFYNNEISEKSEIFDDQFSVERPDGSNFTLKIRSTKLEDSAMYFCASSERQGNEKLFFGSGTQLSVL.

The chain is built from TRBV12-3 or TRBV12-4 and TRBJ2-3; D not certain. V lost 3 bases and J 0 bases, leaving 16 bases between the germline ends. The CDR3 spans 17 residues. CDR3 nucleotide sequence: TGTGCCAGCAGTTTTGGGGTAGCAGCTACTAGCACAGATACGCAGTATTTT. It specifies CASSFGVAATSTDTQYF.

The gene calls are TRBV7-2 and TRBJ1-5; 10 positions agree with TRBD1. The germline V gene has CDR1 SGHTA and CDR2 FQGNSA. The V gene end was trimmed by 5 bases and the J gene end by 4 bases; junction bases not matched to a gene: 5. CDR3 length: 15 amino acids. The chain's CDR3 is CASSTRTGGNQPQHF. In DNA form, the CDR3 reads TGTGCCAGCAGCACGCGGACAGGGGGGAATCAGCCCCAGCATTTT.

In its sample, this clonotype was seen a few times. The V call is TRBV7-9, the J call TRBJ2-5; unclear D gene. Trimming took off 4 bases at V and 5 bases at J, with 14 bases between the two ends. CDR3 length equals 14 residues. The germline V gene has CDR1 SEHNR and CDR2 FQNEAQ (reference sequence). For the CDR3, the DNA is TGTGCCAGCAGCTCTTCCCTAGTTATCGAGACCCAGTACTTC. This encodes CASSSSLVIETQYF.